Below, 7 T cell receptor beta chains from the same sample are listed, as sequenced in a study of blood T cell repertoires in COVID-19. Data came from immunoSEQ multiplex PCR; TCRdb stores just in-frame clones and leaves some out. Of some 46,000 clones in the sample, approximately 83% are singletons; the top ten hold around 30%. Sequenced material: peripheral blood. Receptor source: a woman of 80 years or more with COVID-19, enrolled during active disease.

This chain uses TRBV7-2 with TRBJ2-3; 14 nucleotides line up with TRBD2. CDR3 length: 17 amino acids. V was pared by 1 base and J by 3 bases, with 3 bases of the junction left unmatched. In germline, CDR1 is SGHTA, CDR2 FQGNSA. The chain's CDR3 is CASSLVGTSGSTDTQYF. In DNA, the CDR3 is TGTGCCAGCAGCTTAGTCGGGACTAGCGGGAGTACAGATACGCAGTATTTT.

The chain uses TRBV6-2 or TRBV6-3 and TRBJ2-3, with D possibly matching TRBD2 (6 bases). The CDR3 is 15 residues long. The germline V gene has CDR1 MNHEY and CDR2 SVGEGT. V lost 4 bases, J lost 8 bases, and 19 bases lay in between. Here the CDR3 DNA reads TGTGCCAGCAGTTCCCCCAAGCAGGGAGGTGGTACGCAGTATTTT. Residues: CASSSPKQGGGTQYF.

The V and J genes are TRBV6-6 and TRBJ2-7, with 9 bases that match TRBD2. Germline loops: CDR1 MNHNY, CDR2 SVGAGI (reference sequence). J was trimmed by 3 bases and V by 6 bases; bases with no gene match: 6. The CDR3 length is 14 residues. The CDR3 loop reads CASRDRSGSYEQYF. The DNA of the CDR3 is TGTGCCAGCAGGGACCGTAGCGGGAGCTACGAGCAGTACTTC.

The CDR3 sequence: CASSRGQGPYGYTF. In DNA form, the CDR3 reads TGTGCCAGCAGCCGCGGACAGGGACCCTATGGCTACACCTTC. This rearrangement joins TRBV3-1 (or the pseudogene TRBV3-2) to TRBJ1-2, with 8 bases fitting TRBD1. This CDR3 is built from 14 residues. With 4 bases clipped from V and 4 bases from J, the junction kept 5 bases outside the gene matches. CDR1 is LGHDT and CDR2 is YNNKEL in the germline V gene (reference sequence).

V usage is TRBV25-1 and J usage is TRBJ2-7; 8 bases match TRBD2. In germline, CDR1 is MGHDK, CDR2 SYGVNS. Trimming at V came to 4 bases and at J to 7 bases, leaving 15 bases not matched to a gene. This CDR3 has 16 amino acids. CDR3 sequence reads: CASSAPRGGTLREQYF. The CDR3 DNA reads as TGTGCCAGCAGTGCCCCCCGGGGGGGTACGCTAAGAGAGCAGTACTTC.

The rearrangement joins TRBV11-2 to TRBJ2-7; 7 bases agree with TRBD2. CDR1 is SGHAT and CDR2 is FQNNGV in the germline V gene. Losses at the gene ends were 4 bases for V and 4 bases for J; bases not matched to a gene: 10. The CDR3 spans 15 residues. The DNA of the CDR3 is TGTGCCAGCAGCTCCACCGAGGGACTAAAGTACGAGCAGTACTTC. Translated: CASSSTEGLKYEQYF.

The CDR3 reads CATSTASYEQYF. CDR3 nucleotides: TGTGCCACCTCGACAGCATCCTACGAGCAGTACTTC. The chain joins TRBV7-9 to TRBJ2-7; a weak D match, TRBD1 (5 bases). The V gene's germline CDR1 is SEHNR and CDR2 FQNEAQ (reference sequence). The CDR3 sequence is 12 residues long. Between the trimmed V and J ends, which lost 10 bases and 1 base, there was a span of 11 bases.